This is a list of T cell receptor beta chains from one sample in a study of T cell responses to AZD1222 COVID-19 vaccine. Only in-frame clones appear in the TCRdb table, and some are missing; sequencing was by immunoSEQ multiplex PCR. The data contain about 66,000 clones, about 93% of them seen just once; the ten biggest clones take up 6.3%. The sample was peripheral blood, taken 28 days after the second dose of the MenACWY control vaccine. The source is an adult who received the MenACWY meningococcal vaccine as a control. Each CDR3 is given with its conserved first and last residue. The D gene is left open where the match is weak. Part of the rows lack a size; the others show once, few, many or a class for expanded clones.

cdr3_aa	cdr3_nt	v_call	j_call	clone_size	d_call
CASSGRSSGNTIYF	TGCGCCAGCAGTGGCCGTTCCTCTGGAAACACCATATATTTT	TRBV10-1	TRBJ1-3	few	-
CASSLTDLSYEQYF	TGTGCCAGCAGTTTAACCGACCTCTCCTACGAGCAGTACTTC	TRBV28	TRBJ2-7	once	-
CASSGTGVSEQYF	TGTGCCAGCAGTGGGACAGGGGTGAGCGAGCAGTACTTC	TRBV27	TRBJ2-7	-	TRBD1
CAWSRSYEQYF	TGTGCCTGGAGTCGCAGTTATGAGCAGTACTTC	TRBV30	TRBJ2-7	-	-
CATRGAGPFDEQFF	TGTGCCACCAGGGGGGCAGGGCCGTTCGATGAGCAGTTCTTC	TRBV24-1	TRBJ2-1	-	-
CAHGTESSYEQYF	TGTGCCCACGGGACGGAAAGCTCCTACGAGCAGTACTTC	TRBV2	TRBJ2-7	-	-
CASSLGTSGRSSNEQFF	TGTGCCAGCAGCCTCGGGACTAGCGGGAGGTCGTCCAATGAGCAGTTCTTC	TRBV5-4	TRBJ2-1	-	TRBD2
CASSHTYEQYF	TGTGCCAGCAGCCATACCTACGAGCAGTACTTC	TRBV12-3/TRBV12-4	TRBJ2-7	-	-
CATSRGLWNEQYF	TGTGCCACCAGCAGAGGTCTTTGGAACGAGCAGTACTTC	TRBV15	TRBJ2-7	-	-
CASRQDRTNYGYTF	TGTGCCAGCAGACAGGACAGGACTAACTATGGCTACACCTTC	TRBV6-6	TRBJ1-2	-	TRBD1
CATSGSFTGELFF	TGTGCCACCAGCGGGAGTTTCACCGGGGAGCTGTTTTTT	TRBV24-1	TRBJ2-2	-	-
CASGYRAPGATNEKLFF	TGTGCCAGCGGGTACAGGGCCCCTGGGGCAACTAATGAAAAACTGTTTTTT	TRBV27	TRBJ1-4	-	-
CASSVPGQEAFF	TGTGCCAGCAGTGTCCCGGGCCAGGAAGCTTTCTTT	TRBV28	TRBJ1-1	-	-
CASSLDFSDYEQYF	TGTGCCAGCAGTTTGGACTTTAGTGACTACGAGCAGTACTTC	TRBV28	TRBJ2-7	once	-
CASSSIATNEKLFF	TGTGCCAGCAGTTCGATTGCAACTAATGAAAAACTGTTTTTT	TRBV27	TRBJ1-4	-	-
CASSGTLAGGDYEQYF	TGCGCCAGCAGCGGAACACTAGCGGGAGGGGACTACGAGCAGTACTTC	TRBV5-1	TRBJ2-7	-	TRBD2
CASSDKVLRAFF	TGTGCCAGCAGTGACAAGGTCTTAAGAGCTTTCTTT	TRBV25-1	TRBJ1-1	-	-
CASSLNGDPSF	TGTGCCAGCAGTTTGAATGGGGACCCCTCCTTC	TRBV2	TRBJ2-7	-	-
CSVDEGSYNEQFF	TGCAGCGTTGATGAAGGCTCCTACAATGAGCAGTTCTTC	TRBV29-1	TRBJ2-1	-	-
CASSLGVGGGYEQYF	TGTGCCAGCAGCCTGGGAGTAGGGGGAGGTTACGAGCAGTACTTC	TRBV5-5	TRBJ2-7	-	-
CASSPRQGAPGQPQHF	TGCGCCAGCAGCCCCAGGCAGGGGGCGCCCGGTCAGCCCCAGCATTTT	TRBV4-1	TRBJ1-5	-	TRBD1
CASSAGMGLRSYEQYF	TGTGCCAGCAGCGCCGGAATGGGATTACGCTCCTACGAGCAGTACTTC	TRBV9	TRBJ2-7	-	-
CASSPRTINSPLHF	TGTGCCAGCAGCCCGAGGACAATTAATTCACCCCTCCACTTT	TRBV6-1	TRBJ1-6	once	-
CASSQEASGGAYPFF	TGTGCCAGCAGCCAAGAGGCTAGCGGGGGAGCATATCCGTTCTTC	TRBV4-2	TRBJ2-1	-	TRBD2
CASSLEIKAPLQQYF	TGTGCCAGCAGCTTAGAAATAAAGGCCCCACTTCAGCAGTACTTC	TRBV7-2	TRBJ2-7	-	-
CSVEEFERVSYNEQFF	TGCAGCGTTGAAGAGTTCGAGCGGGTCTCCTACAATGAGCAGTTCTTC	TRBV29-1	TRBJ2-1	-	-
CASRTAANTEAFF	TGTGCCAGCAGGACAGCGGCAAACACTGAAGCTTTCTTT	TRBV27	TRBJ1-1	-	-
CASSITSHYTGELFF	TGTGCCAGTAGTATCACTAGCCATTACACCGGGGAGCTGTTTTTT	TRBV19	TRBJ2-2	-	-
CAISEAGQETQYF	TGTGCCATCAGTGAGGCAGGCCAAGAGACCCAGTACTTC	TRBV10-3	TRBJ2-5	-	-
CASSYGLTGELFF	TGTGCCAGCAGTTACGGCCTCACCGGGGAGCTGTTTTTT	TRBV6-5	TRBJ2-2	-	-
CASGVQGGTGELFF	TGTGCCAGCGGGGTACAGGGCGGGACCGGGGAGCTGTTTTTT	TRBV27	TRBJ2-2	-	-
CASSLSTSGSYEQYF	TGTGCCAGCAGCTTATCGACTAGCGGGAGCTACGAGCAGTACTTC	TRBV7-2	TRBJ2-7	once	TRBD2
CASSQVGRYEQYF	TGTGCCAGCAGCCAAGTAGGACGGTACGAGCAGTACTTC	TRBV3-1/TRBV3-2	TRBJ2-7	-	-
CASSLTYEQYF	TGTGCCAGCAGCTTGACCTACGAGCAGTACTTC	TRBV7-2	TRBJ2-7	-	-
CASSFLPRTSANTGELFF	TGTGCCAGCAGTTTCCTTCCGAGGACCTCCGCGAACACCGGGGAGCTGTTTTTT	TRBV27	TRBJ2-2	-	-
CATSVTSGGEQFF	TGTGCCACCAGTGTCACTAGCGGCGGTGAGCAGTTCTTC	TRBV24-1	TRBJ2-1	-	TRBD2
CASSGSGLAKNIQYF	TGTGCCAGCAGTGGTAGCGGTCTAGCCAAAAACATTCAGTACTTC	TRBV27	TRBJ2-4	-	-
CASSRGTSGAFYEQYF	TGTGCCAGCAGCCGAGGAACTAGCGGAGCCTTCTACGAGCAGTACTTC	TRBV3-1/TRBV3-2	TRBJ2-7	-	TRBD2
CASNGNSNQPQHF	TGTGCCAGTAACGGAAATAGCAATCAGCCCCAGCATTTT	TRBV19	TRBJ1-5	-	-
CASSLAGTMAGELFF	TGTGCCAGCAGCTTAGCGGGGACAATGGCCGGGGAGCTGTTTTTT	TRBV7-2	TRBJ2-2	-	-